These T cell receptor beta chains were read from a single sample in a study of T cells after yellow fever vaccination. TCRdb re-analysed the 5' RACE reads in MiXCR, keeping a single row per CDR3 protein. The repertoire has 500,000 to 650,000 distinct CDR3 sequences, roughly 12% of them found once; the top ten carry about an eighth. This material consisted of PBMCs, taken on the day of the yellow fever booster vaccination. Source of these receptors: a man aged 30-40 years who received the YFV17D yellow fever vaccine. The conserved cysteine and the conserved F or W are not part of the CDR3 here. The size entry is marked missing in some rows and otherwise reads once, few, many or a size class.

v_call,j_call,clone_size,cdr3_aa
TRBV19,TRBJ2-1,once,ATAGESNEQF
TRBV10-3,TRBJ2-1,few,AISERLGGLGDEQF
TRBV7-2,TRBJ2-5,.,ASSSLGRAQY
TRBV7-9,TRBJ2-4,.,ASSLEEGVAKNIQY
TRBV27,TRBJ2-7,.,ASKKTGVSEQY
TRBV11-1,TRBJ2-1,.,ASSLRPRLGPRGGEQF
TRBV28,TRBJ2-3,few,ASSFASGRGSDTQY
TRBV20-1,TRBJ2-5,.,SAWVNRAFRIETQY
TRBV15,TRBJ1-1,.,ATSRNGVTEAF
TRBV24-1,TRBJ2-1,.,ATSDGLSSYNEQF
TRBV7-8,TRBJ2-3,.,ASSPYVKDTQY
TRBV24-1,TRBJ2-1,.,ATSDPGGQEQF
TRBV6-1,TRBJ2-5,.,ASSHPLASGRAETQY
TRBV7-8,TRBJ1-5,.,ASSTRQGDQPQH
TRBV20-1,TRBJ2-1,.,SAPLAGSWNEQF
TRBV11-2,TRBJ2-2,many,ASSLISGGSGPTGELF
TRBV11-1,TRBJ2-7,.,ASSRRRPPYEQY
TRBV7-2,TRBJ2-5,.,ASSRSSIGTQY
TRBV6-2/TRBV6-3,TRBJ2-4,.,ASSRALNGAENIQY
TRBV27,TRBJ2-7,many,ASSLSGTAYEQY
TRBV9,TRBJ2-2,.,ASMVHPNTGELF
TRBV6-5,TRBJ2-1,few,ASSSGTSGSSYNEQF
TRBV27,TRBJ2-1,.,ASSGGRGRGSGRNEQF
TRBV11-1,TRBJ2-4,few,ASSLYPKPGLAKNIQY
TRBV6-5,TRBJ1-6,.,ASSYSQIYNSPLH
TRBV18,TRBJ2-5,.,ASSTGHILQETQY
TRBV4-1,TRBJ2-5,many,ASSQLGLRETQY
TRBV5-5,TRBJ2-7,.,ASSAGPNYEQY
TRBV19,TRBJ2-2,.,ASSRVPSGELF
TRBV7-9,TRBJ2-7,once,ASSLGQMGEQY
TRBV25-1,TRBJ1-2,.,ASSEWGQGNGYT
TRBV20-1,TRBJ1-1,few,SASMGSVNTEAF
TRBV20-1,TRBJ1-4,many,SASPAAQGVEKLF
TRBV19,TRBJ1-6,few,ASDLNRTWSPLH
TRBV27,TRBJ2-7,many,ASSPWDTNSYEQY